This is a list of T cell receptor beta chains from one sample in a study of blood T cell repertoires in COVID-19. Some clones are missing from TCRdb's copy, which holds only in-frame ones; the method was immunoSEQ multiplex PCR. The repertoire holds 470,000 or so clones, 70% to 90% seen once, with under 4% in the top ten. Sequencing input: peripheral blood. All receptors derive from a human donor in a cohort sampled during active COVID-19. The conserved cysteine and the conserved F or W are not part of the CDR3 here.

j_call,v_call,cdr3_aa
TRBJ2-7,TRBV6-5,ASSYTTGTYEQY
TRBJ2-3,TRBV10-1,ASSESNRAASTDTQY
TRBJ1-1,TRBV27,ASRGQGGMNTEAF
TRBJ2-7,TRBV9,ASSFGQGIPYEQY
TRBJ1-5,TRBV2,ASSSLAPEEPQH
TRBJ2-1,TRBV7-3,ASSLGSIAGVLNEQF
TRBJ2-7,TRBV29-1,SVGPSGAYEQY
TRBJ2-3,TRBV20-1,SASLRGQGFSTDTQY
TRBJ2-7,TRBV5-1,ASASGFGTGGYEQY
TRBJ1-2,TRBV6-6,ASSYLTIEVGGYT
TRBJ1-1,TRBV3-1/TRBV3-2,ASSQDWGVGTEAF
TRBJ2-2,TRBV13,ASREAGSNTGELF
TRBJ2-7,TRBV19,ASSISSRGTQGSYEQY
TRBJ2-4,TRBV19,ASSIGADSVIHPLYHIKNIQY
TRBJ2-3,TRBV5-4,ASSYFDREADTQY
TRBJ2-7,TRBV29-1,SVGGGQGVNEQY
TRBJ2-2,TRBV9,ASSVGGNTGELF
TRBJ2-1,TRBV6-4,ASTTSGSYNEQF
TRBJ2-2,TRBV7-3,ASSWAPSTPGELF
TRBJ1-1,TRBV15,ATSRELGQGSEAF
TRBJ2-2,TRBV7-2,ASSIRSSNTGELF
TRBJ2-3,TRBV29-1,SVVVLAAIGTQY
TRBJ2-7,TRBV10-3,AISQIRGHEQY
TRBJ1-4,TRBV12-3/TRBV12-4,ASSLAANEKLF
TRBJ1-1,TRBV5-1,ASSSGHMNTEAF